Shown below are 18 T cell receptor beta chains from a single sample sequenced in a study of CD8 T cells in ankylosing spondylitis. TCRdb re-analysed the 5' RACE reads in MiXCR, keeping a single row per CDR3 protein. Here the sample spans a few hundred thousand distinct CDR3 sequences, about 10% being singletons. The sample consisted of blood, either unsorted or a sorted T cell fraction (not recorded which). These receptors all come from a male donor with ankylosing spondylitis or in good health (not recorded which).

This clonotype was seen ten or more times. The chain is built from TRBV5-1 and TRBJ2-5, with 9 bases fitting TRBD1. CDR1 SGHRS and CDR2 YFSETQ come from the germline V gene. The V segment lost 1 base and the J segment 4 bases; nucleotides outside the gene matches: 2. This CDR3 is built from 14 residues. The DNA of the CDR3 is TGCGCCAGCAGCTTGCCGGGACAGGGAGAGACCCAGTACTTC. Translation: CASSLPGQGETQYF.

This clonotype has only a few counts. V usage is TRBV3-1 and J usage is TRBJ1-6, with 7 positions matching TRBD1. J lost 0 bases, V lost 0 bases, and 14 bases had no gene match. The CDR3 loop spans 21 amino acids. Germline-derived CDR1 and CDR2 are LGHDT and YNNKEL (reference sequence). The CDR3 reads CASSQDYFPGQESSYNSPLHF. For the CDR3, the DNA is TGTGCCAGCAGCCAAGATTATTTTCCTGGACAGGAGAGCTCCTATAATTCACCCCTCCACTTT.

This clonotype was counted ten times or more. The chain couples TRBV1 to TRBJ2-7; the table assigns TRBD2, which was not confirmed against the DNA. TRBV1 is a pseudogene locus. CDR3 size: 16 residues. CDR3 nucleotide sequence: TGCACCAGCAGCCTCGGGGAGCGAATGAGCTCCTACGAGCAGTACTTC. Its protein product is CTSSLGERMSSYEQYF.

The chain is built from TRBV3-1 and TRBJ2-3, with TRBD2 matching over 9 bases. The trim removed 0 bases at V and 5 bases at J, leaving 6 bases unmatched. The length of the CDR3 is 16 residues. Germline CDR1 is LGHDT and CDR2 is YNNKEL (reference sequence). CDR3 coding DNA: TGTGCCAGCAGCCAAGACGGGACTAGCATGAAAGATACGCAGTATTTT. Translating it yields CASSQDGTSMKDTQYF.

This rearrangement joins TRBV18 to TRBJ1-4; tentative D call: TRBD1 (5 bases). Per germline, CDR1 KGHSH and CDR2 LQKENI. The CDR3 totals 14 residues. V was clipped by 2 bases and J by 6 bases, with 10 bases between them. CDR3 bases: TGTGCCAGCTCACCAAGCGGGACGGATGAAAAACTGTTTTTT. As protein: CASSPSGTDEKLFF. The whole variable domain, remainder taken from reference TRBV18 and TRBJ1-4, is NAGVMQNPRHLVRRRGQEARLRCSPMKGHSHVYWYRQLPEEGLKFMVYLQKENIIDESGMPKERFSAEFPKEGPSILRIQQVVRGDSAAYFCASSPSGTDEKLFFGSGTQLSVL.

The table lists this clonotype with many counts. The chain carries TRBV5-5 and TRBJ2-2, with 8 nucleotides matching TRBD2. Germline values: CDR1 SGHKS, CDR2 YYEKEE (reference sequence). The V gene end was trimmed by 2 bases and the J gene end by 6 bases; junction bases not matched to a gene: 9. CDR3 length: 16 residues. For the CDR3, the DNA is TGTGCCAGCAGCTTTAATGGCGGGGGGATTCCCGGGGAGCTGTTTTTT. This codes for CASSFNGGGIPGELFF.

This clonotype was seen ten or more times. The chain couples TRBV5-1 to TRBJ2-4, with 9 positions matching TRBD2. The J segment lost 5 bases and the V segment lost 3 bases, leaving 9 bases of the junction unmatched. There are 16 residues in the CDR3. The germline V gene encodes CDR1 SGHRS and CDR2 YFSETQ. As DNA, the CDR3 is TGCGCCAGCAGCTCAATAGCGGGAGCCAAGGAAAACATTCAGTACTTC. Encoded protein: CASSSIAGAKENIQYF.

There are many counts of this clonotype. The chain uses TRBV5-1 and TRBJ2-1; D gene ambiguous. V was clipped by 0 bases and J by 8 bases, with 21 bases between them. The CDR3 contains 17 residues. CDR1 is SGHRS and CDR2 is YFSETQ in the germline V gene. The DNA of the CDR3 is TGCGCCAGCAGCTTGGCCTTTGCTATCCCCTCTTCCGATGAGCAGTTCTTC. This sequence encodes CASSLAFAIPSSDEQFF.

The chain joins TRBV9 to TRBJ2-7, with a weak D call TRBD2 (6 bases). CDR3 size: 18 residues. CDR1 is SGDLS and CDR2 is YYNGEE in the germline V gene. V lost 0 bases and J 2 bases, leaving 21 bases between the germline ends. CDR3 residues: CASSVVATVGGEPYEQYF. CDR3 nucleotide sequence: TGTGCCAGCAGCGTAGTGGCGACGGTCGGAGGGGAACCCTACGAGCAGTACTTC.

Many counts were recorded for this clonotype. This chain joins TRBV5-1 and TRBJ2-7; no reliable D call. Germline values: CDR1 SGHRS, CDR2 YFSETQ. The germline V and J ends were trimmed by 2 bases and 6 bases, with 18 bases remaining between them. The CDR3 is 15 amino acids. CDR3 region: CASSLDLTIDSEQYF. In DNA, the CDR3 is TGCGCCAGCAGCTTAGATTTAACAATAGACTCCGAGCAGTACTTC. Drawing the rest from reference TRBV5-1 and TRBJ2-7, the complete variable domain is KAGVTQTPRYLIKTRGQQVTLSCSPISGHRSVSWYQQTPGQGLQFLFEYFSETQRNKGNFPGRFSGRQFSNSRSEMNVSTLELGDSALYLCASSLDLTIDSEQYFGPGTRLTVT.

This clonotype was seen many times. V gene TRBV20-1 combines with J gene TRBJ1-5, with 9 nucleotides matching TRBD1. The V and J ends lost 5 bases and 2 bases, in that order; junction bases with no gene match: 4. The germline gives CDR1 DFQATT, CDR2 SNEGSKA (reference sequence). This CDR3 has 14 residues. Here the CDR3 reads CSAGQGMGNQPQHF. In DNA, the CDR3 is TGCAGTGCTGGACAGGGGATGGGCAATCAGCCCCAGCATTTT.

This clonotype was picked up a small number of times. V and J are TRBV7-8 and TRBJ2-2; the match to TRBD2 covers 8 bases. Losses at the gene ends were 0 bases for V and 1 base for J; bases not matched to a gene: 4. The germline V gene encodes CDR1 SGHVS and CDR2 FQNEAQ. CDR3 length equals 17 residues. The CDR3 protein is CASSLAVAGGNTGELFF. Here the CDR3 DNA reads TGTGCCAGCAGCTTAGCGGTGGCGGGGGGGAACACCGGGGAGCTGTTTTTT.

At least ten counts were recorded for this clonotype. The chain has TRBV20-1 and TRBJ2-7; D might be TRBD1 (5 bases). CDR1 and CDR2 (germline): DFQATT, SNEGSKA (reference sequence). This CDR3 region has 13 residues. V dropped 8 bases and J dropped 4 bases, with 18 bases sitting between them. The chain's CDR3 is CSPKGQVKYEQYF. As DNA, the CDR3 is TGCAGTCCGAAGGGGCAGGTCAAATACGAGCAGTACTTC.

In this sample, this clonotype turned up many times. J is TRBJ2-7 and V is TRBV4-2, with 7 positions matching TRBD2. The J segment lost 4 bases and the V segment lost 1 base, leaving 7 bases of the junction unmatched. This CDR3 spans 15 amino acids. Germline values: CDR1 LGHNA, CDR2 YNFKEQ. The CDR3 is CASSQVWEGLYEQYF. The CDR3 nucleotides read TGTGCCAGCAGCCAAGTTTGGGAGGGCCTGTACGAGCAGTACTTC.

In this sample, this clonotype turned up many times. The chain couples TRBV12-3 or TRBV12-4 to TRBJ1-5, with TRBD1 matching 7 bases. This CDR3 region has 13 residues. V lost 7 bases, J lost 9 bases, and 9 bases stayed unmatched. CDR3 DNA sequence: TGTGCCAGCACCCCACAGGGGACTTGGCCCCAGCATTTT. Amino acid sequence: CASTPQGTWPQHF.

This clonotype was counted at least ten times. This chain connects TRBV6-5 to TRBJ2-7; 11 bases line up with TRBD2. The germline V gene encodes CDR1 MNHEY and CDR2 SVGAGI. V gave up 4 bases and J gave up 1 base; unmatched junction bases: 3. The CDR3 totals 15 residues. The CDR3 DNA is TGTGCCAGCAGTTCCTCTAGCGGGAGGTCCTACGAGCAGTACTTC. This translates into CASSSSSGRSYEQYF.

V is TRBV4-1 and J is TRBJ2-2; D tentatively fits TRBD1 or TRBD2 (5 bases each). Trimming pared 3 bases from V and 1 base from J, leaving 15 bases between. This CDR3 region has 17 residues. Per germline, CDR1 MGHRA and CDR2 YSYEKL. This CDR3 is CASSHSPGTVNTGELFF. In DNA, the CDR3 is TGCGCCAGCAGCCACAGCCCCGGGACGGTGAACACCGGGGAGCTGTTTTTT.

This chain joins TRBV7-3 and TRBJ2-3; 8 nucleotides align to TRBD2. CDR1 and CDR2 from the germline V gene are SGHTA and FQGTGA. CDR3 size: 17 residues. V gave up 5 bases and J gave up 2 bases; unmatched junction bases: 12. The CDR3 DNA sequence: TGTGCCAGCAGCCTACGCCCCGGGGGGGGTGTCACAGATACGCAGTATTTT. This encodes CASSLRPGGGVTDTQYF. The variable domain in full, with the rest retrieved from reference TRBV7-3 and TRBJ2-3, is GAGVSQTPSNKVTEKGKYVELRCDPISGHTALYWYRQSLGQGPEFLIYFQGTGAADDSGLPNDRFFAVRPEGSVSTLKIQRTERGDSAVYLCASSLRPGGGVTDTQYFGPGTRLTVL.